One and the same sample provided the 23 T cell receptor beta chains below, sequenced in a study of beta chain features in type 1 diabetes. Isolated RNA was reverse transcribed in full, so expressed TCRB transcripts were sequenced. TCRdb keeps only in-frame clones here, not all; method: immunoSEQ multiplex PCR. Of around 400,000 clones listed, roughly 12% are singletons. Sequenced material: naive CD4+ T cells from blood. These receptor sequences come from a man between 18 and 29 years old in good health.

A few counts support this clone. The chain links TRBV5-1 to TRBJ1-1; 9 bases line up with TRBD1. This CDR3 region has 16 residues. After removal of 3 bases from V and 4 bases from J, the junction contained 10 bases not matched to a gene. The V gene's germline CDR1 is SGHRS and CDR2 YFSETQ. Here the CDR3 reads CASSYENRGQSTEAFF. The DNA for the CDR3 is TGCGCCAGCAGCTATGAGAACAGGGGGCAGAGCACTGAAGCTTTCTTT.

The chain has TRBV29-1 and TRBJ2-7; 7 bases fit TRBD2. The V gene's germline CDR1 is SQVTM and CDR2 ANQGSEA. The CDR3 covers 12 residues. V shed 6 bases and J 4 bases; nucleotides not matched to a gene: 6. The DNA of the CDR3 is TGCAGCGTGGGCCCAGCGGGGTACGAGCAGTACTTC. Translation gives CSVGPAGYEQYF.

CDR3 region: CASSSSGAIYNEQFF. In DNA form, the CDR3 reads TGTGCCAGCAGTTCTAGCGGGGCTATCTACAATGAGCAGTTCTTC. This chain uses TRBV7-2 with TRBJ2-1; TRBD2 matches 9 bases. After removal of 6 bases from V and 3 bases from J, the junction contained 6 bases not matched to a gene. From germline, CDR1 is SGHTA and CDR2 FQGNSA. This CDR3 is built from 15 residues.

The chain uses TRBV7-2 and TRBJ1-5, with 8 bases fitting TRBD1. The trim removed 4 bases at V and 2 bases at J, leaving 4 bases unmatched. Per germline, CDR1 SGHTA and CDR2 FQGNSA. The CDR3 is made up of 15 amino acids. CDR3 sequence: CASSSQGARNQPQHF. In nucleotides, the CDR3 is TGTGCCAGCAGCTCCCAGGGGGCGCGCAATCAGCCCCAGCATTTT.

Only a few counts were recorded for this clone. CDR3 DNA sequence: TGTGCCAGCAGTTCACCGGGACAGGGGTTCGAGCAGTACTTC. It translates to CASSSPGQGFEQYF. This rearrangement joins TRBV28 to TRBJ2-7; 10 bases fit TRBD1. The length of the CDR3 is 14 residues. Germline loops: CDR1 MDHEN, CDR2 SYDVKM. V gave up 4 bases and J gave up 6 bases; unmatched junction bases: 6.

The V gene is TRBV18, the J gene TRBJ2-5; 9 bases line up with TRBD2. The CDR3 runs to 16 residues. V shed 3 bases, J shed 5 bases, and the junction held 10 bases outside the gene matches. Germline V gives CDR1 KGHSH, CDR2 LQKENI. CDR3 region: CASSPAVAGVRETQYF. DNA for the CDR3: TGTGCCAGCTCACCCGCGGTAGCGGGGGTACGGGAGACCCAGTACTTC.

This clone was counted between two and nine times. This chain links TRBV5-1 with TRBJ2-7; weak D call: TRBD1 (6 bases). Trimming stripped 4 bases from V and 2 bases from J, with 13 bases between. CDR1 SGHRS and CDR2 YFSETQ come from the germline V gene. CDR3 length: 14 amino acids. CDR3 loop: CASSRGTNTYEQYF. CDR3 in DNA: TGCGCCAGCAGCAGGGGGACCAATACCTACGAGCAGTACTTC.

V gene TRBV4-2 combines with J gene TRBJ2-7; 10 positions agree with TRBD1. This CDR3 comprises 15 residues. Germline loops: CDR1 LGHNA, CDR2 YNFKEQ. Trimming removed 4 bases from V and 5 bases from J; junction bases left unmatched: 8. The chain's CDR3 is CASSPRQGAVNEQYF. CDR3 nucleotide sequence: TGTGCCAGCAGCCCGAGACAGGGGGCAGTGAACGAGCAGTACTTC.

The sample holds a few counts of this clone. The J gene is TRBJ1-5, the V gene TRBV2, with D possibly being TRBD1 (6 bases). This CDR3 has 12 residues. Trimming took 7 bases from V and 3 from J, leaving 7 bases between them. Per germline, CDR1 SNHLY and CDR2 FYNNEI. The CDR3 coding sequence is TGTGCCAGCAACAGGGACAATCAGCCCCAGCATTTT. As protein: CASNRDNQPQHF.

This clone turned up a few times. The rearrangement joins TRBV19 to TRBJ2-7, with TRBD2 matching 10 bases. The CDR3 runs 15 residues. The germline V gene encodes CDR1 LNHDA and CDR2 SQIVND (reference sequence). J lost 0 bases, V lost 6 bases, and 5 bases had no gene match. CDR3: CASRRSGGPSYEQYF. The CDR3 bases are TGTGCCAGTAGACGTAGCGGGGGGCCCTCCTACGAGCAGTACTTC.

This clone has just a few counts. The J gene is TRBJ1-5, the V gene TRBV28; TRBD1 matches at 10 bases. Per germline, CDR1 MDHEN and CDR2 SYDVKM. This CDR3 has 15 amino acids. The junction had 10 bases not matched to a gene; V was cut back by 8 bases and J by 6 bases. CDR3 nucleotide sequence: TGTGCCAGCTCCCGGCAGACAGGGGGCTTTCAGCCCCAGCATTTT. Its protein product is CASSRQTGGFQPQHF. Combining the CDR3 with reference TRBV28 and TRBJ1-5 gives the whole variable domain DVKVTQSSRYLVKRTGEKVFLECVQDMDHENMFWYRQDPGLGLRLIYFSYDVKMKEKGDIPEGYSVSREKKERFSLILESASTNQTSMYLCASSRQTGGFQPQHFGDGTRLSIL.

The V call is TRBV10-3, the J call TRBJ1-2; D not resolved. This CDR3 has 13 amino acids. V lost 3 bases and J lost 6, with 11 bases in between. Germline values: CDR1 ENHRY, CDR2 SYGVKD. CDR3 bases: TGTGCCATCAGTGAAACCGGGAGGGATGGCTACACCTTC. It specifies CAISETGRDGYTF.

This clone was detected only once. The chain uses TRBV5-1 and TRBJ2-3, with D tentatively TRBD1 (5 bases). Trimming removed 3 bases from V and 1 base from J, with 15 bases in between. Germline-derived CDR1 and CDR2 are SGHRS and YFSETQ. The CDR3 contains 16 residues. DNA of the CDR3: TGCGCCAGCAGCTACGCAGGGTCTTCAGGCACAGATACGCAGTATTTT. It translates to CASSYAGSSGTDTQYF.

In nucleotides, the CDR3 is TGTGCCAGCAGCAAAGGACAGCCTAATGAAAAACTGTTTTTT. It codes for CASSKGQPNEKLFF. The chain links TRBV13 to TRBJ1-4, with a weak D call TRBD1 (6 bases). The germline V gene has CDR1 PRHDT and CDR2 FYEKMQ (reference sequence). The CDR3 totals 14 residues. Trimming took 5 bases from V and 3 from J, leaving 10 bases between them.

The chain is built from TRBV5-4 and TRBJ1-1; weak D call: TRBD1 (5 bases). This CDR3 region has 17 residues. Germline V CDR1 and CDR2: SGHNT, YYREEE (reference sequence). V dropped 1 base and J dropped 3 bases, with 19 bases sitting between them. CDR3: CASSLSGRVVSDTEAFF. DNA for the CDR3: TGTGCCAGCAGCTTGTCTGGCAGGGTAGTGTCGGACACTGAAGCTTTCTTT.

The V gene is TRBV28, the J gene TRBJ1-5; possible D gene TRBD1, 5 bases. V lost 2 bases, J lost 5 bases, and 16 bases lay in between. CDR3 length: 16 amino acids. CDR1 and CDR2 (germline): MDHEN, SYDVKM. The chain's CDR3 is CASSLSSQGGDQPQHF. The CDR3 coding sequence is TGTGCCAGCAGTTTAAGTTCGCAGGGAGGTGATCAGCCCCAGCATTTT.

This CDR3 reads CASSRQNQETQYF. CDR3 bases: TGTGCCAGCAGCCGACAGAACCAAGAGACCCAGTACTTC. This chain links TRBV7-2 with TRBJ2-5, with D maybe TRBD1 (5 bases). This CDR3 contains 13 residues. V lost 5 bases, J lost 0 bases, and 7 bases lay in between. Germline V gene sequence: CDR1 SGHTA, CDR2 FQGNSA.

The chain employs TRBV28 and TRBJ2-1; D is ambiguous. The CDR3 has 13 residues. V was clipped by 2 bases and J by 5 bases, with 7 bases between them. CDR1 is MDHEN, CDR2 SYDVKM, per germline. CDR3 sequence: CASSLLSDNEQFF. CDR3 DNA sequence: TGTGCCAGCAGTTTACTCAGTGACAATGAGCAGTTCTTC.

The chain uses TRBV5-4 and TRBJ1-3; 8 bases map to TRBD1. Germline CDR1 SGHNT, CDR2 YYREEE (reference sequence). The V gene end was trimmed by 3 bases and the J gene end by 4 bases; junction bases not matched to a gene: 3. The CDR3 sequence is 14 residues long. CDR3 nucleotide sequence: TGTGCCAGCAGCTCGACAGGGGTGGGAAACACCATATATTTT. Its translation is CASSSTGVGNTIYF.

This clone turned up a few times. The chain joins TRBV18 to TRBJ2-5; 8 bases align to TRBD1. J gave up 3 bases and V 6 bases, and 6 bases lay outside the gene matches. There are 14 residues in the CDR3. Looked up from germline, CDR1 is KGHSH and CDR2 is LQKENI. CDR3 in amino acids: CASSARQGKETQYF. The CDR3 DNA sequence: TGTGCCAGCTCTGCCCGACAGGGGAAAGAGACCCAGTACTTC.

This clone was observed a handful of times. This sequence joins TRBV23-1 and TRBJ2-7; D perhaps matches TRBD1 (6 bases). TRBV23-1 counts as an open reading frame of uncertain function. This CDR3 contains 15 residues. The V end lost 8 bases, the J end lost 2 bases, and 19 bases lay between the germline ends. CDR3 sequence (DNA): TGCGCCAGCTCACTCCCCGGGACATCTACCTACGAGCAGTACTTC. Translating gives CASSLPGTSTYEQYF.

As DNA, the CDR3 is TGCGCCAGCAGCCAAGATACGGGACTAGCGGGAGATAGTGAGCAGTTCTTC. It translates to CASSQDTGLAGDSEQFF. The chain couples TRBV4-3 to TRBJ2-1, with 14 bases lining up with TRBD2. The V gene's germline CDR1 is LGHNA and CDR2 YSLEER. The CDR3 has 17 residues. V was clipped by 0 bases and J by 9 bases; unmatched bases: 7.

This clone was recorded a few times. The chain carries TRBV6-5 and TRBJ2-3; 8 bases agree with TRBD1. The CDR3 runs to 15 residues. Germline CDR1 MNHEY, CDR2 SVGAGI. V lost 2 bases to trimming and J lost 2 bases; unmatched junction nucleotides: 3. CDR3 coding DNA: TGTGCCAGCAGTTACCGGACAGGGAACACAGATACGCAGTATTTT. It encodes CASSYRTGNTDTQYF.